The 8 T cell receptor beta chains below were found in one sample sequenced in a study of blood T cell repertoires in COVID-19. Data came from immunoSEQ multiplex PCR; TCRdb stores just in-frame clones and leaves some out. This sample has a few hundred thousand clones, with over 75% found just once. Sequences were obtained from peripheral blood. The receptors were sampled from a human donor in a cohort sampled during active COVID-19.

The chain links TRBV9 to TRBJ1-4; maybe TRBD1 (6 bases). The CDR3 length is 15 residues. V was pared by 3 bases and J by 0 bases, with 9 bases between. Germline CDR1 and CDR2: SGDLS and YYNGEE. CDR3 sequence (DNA): TGTGCCAGCAGCGGGGGGCCTTCAACTAATGAAAAACTGTTTTTT. It codes for CASSGGPSTNEKLFF.

The gene calls are TRBV7-2 and TRBJ2-2; D is ambiguous. V gave up 2 bases and J gave up 3 bases, with 7 bases separating them. The germline CDR1 and CDR2 sequences are SGHTA and FQGNSA. The CDR3 has 14 amino acids. CDR3 sequence (DNA): TGTGCCAGCAGCTTATCACGGGACACCGGGGAGCTGTTTTTT. Translated: CASSLSRDTGELFF.

J is TRBJ2-7 and V is TRBV6-5, with 8 nucleotides matching TRBD1. This CDR3 region has 15 residues. J was trimmed by 3 bases and V by 0 bases; bases with no gene match: 4. Germline V gene lookup returns CDR1 MNHEY and CDR2 SVGAGI. This CDR3 reads CASSYSRTGHYEQYF. The CDR3 nucleotides read TGTGCCAGCAGTTACTCACGGACAGGGCACTACGAGCAGTACTTC.

This clone has only one observation. The chain couples TRBV19 to TRBJ1-4; D uncertain. V shed 3 bases and J shed 8 bases, with 10 bases lying between them. Germline CDR1 is LNHDA and CDR2 is SQIVND (reference sequence). This CDR3 is built from 13 residues. The CDR3 is CASSIGKGEKLFF. CDR3 DNA sequence: TGTGCCAGTAGTATCGGGAAGGGCGAAAAACTGTTTTTT.

CDR3 loop: CASKHTNSNQPQHF. The CDR3 DNA follows: TGTGCCAGTAAACACACCAATAGCAATCAGCCCCAGCATTTT. The chain employs TRBV19 and TRBJ1-5; D is unresolved. Germline CDR1 LNHDA, CDR2 SQIVND (reference sequence). Trimming pared 7 bases from V and 0 bases from J, leaving 10 bases between. The CDR3 loop spans 14 amino acids.

This chain links TRBV14 with TRBJ2-2; possibly TRBD2 for D (9 bases). V shed 10 bases and J shed 0 bases, with 18 bases lying between them. CDR1 and CDR2 from the germline V gene are SGHDN and FVKESK. The CDR3 extends over 16 amino acids. The CDR3 sequence: CATGTGLAPNTGELFF. CDR3 bases: TGTGCCACTGGGACAGGACTAGCGCCGAACACCGGGGAGCTGTTTTTT.

This clone was observed a single time. The CDR3 DNA reads TGTGCCAGCAGCTTGGGTGGCACGGCGGGAGTCGAGACCCAGTACTTC. This sequence encodes CASSLGGTAGVETQYF. The V and J genes are TRBV5-8 and TRBJ2-5, with 7 bases lining up with TRBD2. The CDR3 covers 16 residues. Germline CDR1 reads SGHTS; CDR2 reads YDEGEE. The ends lost 0 bases at V and 5 bases at J; junction bases unmatched: 10.

The V call is TRBV4-3, the J call TRBJ1-4; 10 bases match TRBD1. The ends lost 1 base at V and 5 bases at J; junction bases unmatched: 4. Germline V lookup: CDR1 LGHNA, CDR2 YSLEER. The CDR3 has 16 amino acids. CDR3 sequence reads: CASSQGPGQGNEKLFF. The CDR3 region has the DNA TGCGCCAGCAGCCAAGGACCGGGACAGGGGAATGAAAAACTGTTTTTT.